There are many counts of the clone carrying this TCR beta chain. No antigen is known for it. The junction and the germline gene differ at one end; a read error may be behind it. CDR3 size: 13 residues. From germline, CDR1 is LNHDA and CDR2 SQIVND (reference sequence). The source of the sample is a study of T-cell reconstitution after alpha-beta-depleted transplantation in children. Study conclusions and caveats: Several hundred rapidly expanded clones from non-depleted graft cells reportedly supplied alpha-beta T cells about two months post-transplant. Some patients' high day-60 TCRbeta diversity was traced to surviving recipient T cells and thymic progenitors. When one year had passed after transplant, most T-cell counts and diversity came from newly produced T cells.

Unique molecular identifiers were built into the TCRbeta library. TCRdb redid the calling of the PCR reads with MiXCR, one entry per CDR3 protein. Seen here are 100,000 to 130,000 distinct CDR3 sequences, around 6.4% observed once, and the top ten hold 23%. The sequence came from a male patient under 10 years old who had a stem cell transplant for acute lymphoblastic leukemia, so the T cells may come from the graft donor. The chain recombines TRBV19 with TRBJ2-1, with unresolved D. This specimen consisted of PBMCs, mostly from graft donor cells, obtained 360 days after TCRalphabeta/CD19-depleted stem cell transplant. CDR3 in amino acids: CASSMGSYSEQFF. The DNA for the CDR3 is TGTGCCAGTAGCATGGGAAGTTACAGTGAGCAGTTCTTC.